The clone carrying this TCR beta chain was seen once. Per the original methods: Nucleated cell counts were estimated from reference gene primer amplification. Here immunoSEQ multiplex PCR was the method, and the copy in TCRdb shows in-frame clones only, minus some. For V, J and clone size, that table is used; D and trimming come from the DNA. The data hold some 65,000 clones, with approximately 95% observed a single time. This sample was taken from a study of blood T cell repertoires in COVID-19. Study-level information: The cDNA or gDNA used as material had been derived from T cells, B-cell-depleted T cells, or PBMCs.

The TCR sequence derives from a man between 65 and 85 years old with active COVID-19. The material sequenced was peripheral blood.

The CDR3 protein is CASSWGQRNTGELFF. In DNA, the CDR3 is TGTGCCAGCAGCTGGGGACAGAGGAACACCGGGGAGCTGTTTTTT. The chain combines TRBV7-8 with TRBJ2-2; 7 nucleotides agree with TRBD1. From germline, CDR1 is SGHVS and CDR2 FQNEAQ. J gave up 1 base and V 4 bases, and 3 bases lay outside the gene matches. This CDR3 has 15 residues.